This T cell receptor beta chain comes out of a study of blood T cell repertoires in COVID-19. Study context: There were acute and convalescent COVID-19 samples, and they came from the United States, Italy and Spain. Nucleic acid was either cDNA or gDNA, and it came from T cells, B-cell-depleted T cells, or PBMCs.

Germline V gives CDR1 LNHDA, CDR2 SQIVND (reference sequence). The CDR3 is made up of 11 amino acids. The V and J ends lost 3 bases and 7 bases respectively, with 6 bases between them. The authors' processing: Amplification of reference gene primers was used by the study to estimate nucleated cell counts. This table comes from immunoSEQ multiplex PCR, and its TCRdb copy is limited to in-frame clones, with some not included. Clone size and V and J calls were adopted from that table, with D and trimming inferred from the DNA. Of 100,000 or so clones detected, around 89% appear once; the ten largest clones hold over 0.45%.

The origin of this receptor is a man aged 55 to 70 with acute or convalescent COVID-19. The V call is TRBV19, the J call TRBJ1-2; D is unclear. Sequencing was performed on peripheral blood. The CDR3 bases are TGTGCCAGTAGTATCTCGGGTGGCTACACCTTC. Translation gives CASSISGGYTF.